This T cell receptor (beta chain) was profiled in a study of T cell changes during pregnancy in multiple sclerosis. Profiling relied on immunoSEQ multiplex PCR, and the TCRdb table lists in-frame clones only, not all of them. This sample has 65,000 to 75,000 clones, with roughly 89% found just once. Unmatched junction bases numbered 6, after V lost 7 bases and J lost 4 bases. Germline CDR1 MNHEY, CDR2 SMNVEV (reference sequence). CDR3 length: 13 amino acids. Sequencing used peripheral blood, obtained in the third trimester of pregnancy. This rearrangement joins TRBV27 to TRBJ1-2; 7 bases fit TRBD1. The clonotype originates from a female donor in good health, enrolled as a control in a pregnancy study. The CDR3 region has the DNA TGTGCCAGCACGGGACAGCAGGGCTATGGCTACACCTTC. The encoded protein is CASTGQQGYGYTF.